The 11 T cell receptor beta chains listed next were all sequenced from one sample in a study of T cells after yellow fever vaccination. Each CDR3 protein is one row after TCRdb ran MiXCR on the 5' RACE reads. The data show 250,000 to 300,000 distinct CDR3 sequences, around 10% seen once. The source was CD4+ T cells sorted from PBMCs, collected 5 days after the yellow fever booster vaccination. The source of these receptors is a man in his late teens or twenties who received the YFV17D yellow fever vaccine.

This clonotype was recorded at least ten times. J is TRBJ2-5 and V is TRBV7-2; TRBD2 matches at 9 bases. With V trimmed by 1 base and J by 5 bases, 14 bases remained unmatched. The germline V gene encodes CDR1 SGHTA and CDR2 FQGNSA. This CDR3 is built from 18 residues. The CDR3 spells CASSLGGASGAPRETQYF. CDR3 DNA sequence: TGTGCCAGCAGCTTAGGCGGTGCTAGCGGGGCCCCTCGGGAGACCCAGTACTTC.

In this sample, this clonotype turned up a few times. The CDR3 here is CSARPRLAGDPHNEQFF. The CDR3 DNA follows: TGCAGTGCTAGGCCCAGACTAGCGGGGGACCCTCACAATGAGCAGTTCTTC. V gene TRBV20-1 combines with J gene TRBJ2-1; 12 bases align to TRBD2. Germline CDR1 reads DFQATT; CDR2 reads SNEGSKA (reference sequence). V lost 3 bases and J lost 5; bases outside the gene matches: 11. The CDR3 runs to 17 residues.

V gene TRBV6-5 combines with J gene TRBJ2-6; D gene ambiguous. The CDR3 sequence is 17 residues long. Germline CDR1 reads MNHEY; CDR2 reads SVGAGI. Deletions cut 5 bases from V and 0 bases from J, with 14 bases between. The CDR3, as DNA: TGTGCCAGCAGTCCGCGCGGTTTTAGCTCTGGGGCCAACGTCCTGACTTTC. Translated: CASSPRGFSSGANVLTF.

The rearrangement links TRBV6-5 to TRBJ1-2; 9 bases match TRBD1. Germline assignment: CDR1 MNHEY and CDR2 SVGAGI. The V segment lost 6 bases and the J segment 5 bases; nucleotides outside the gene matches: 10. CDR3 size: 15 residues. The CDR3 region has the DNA TGTGCCAGCAGACTTAAATTGGACAGGGGTTATGGCTACACCTTC. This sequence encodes CASRLKLDRGYGYTF.

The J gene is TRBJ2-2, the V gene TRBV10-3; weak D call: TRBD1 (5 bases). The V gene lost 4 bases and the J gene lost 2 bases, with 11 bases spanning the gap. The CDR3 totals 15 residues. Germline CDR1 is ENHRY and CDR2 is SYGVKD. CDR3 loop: CAISGPGINTGELFF. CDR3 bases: TGTGCCATCAGTGGCCCAGGGATAAACACCGGGGAGCTGTTTTTT.

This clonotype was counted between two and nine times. CDR3 amino acids: CASGGSPGYGYTF. In DNA form, the CDR3 reads TGTGCCAGCGGGGGGAGCCCTGGCTATGGCTACACCTTC. The V gene is TRBV5-8, the J gene TRBJ1-2, with a tentative D call TRBD1 (5 bases). Looked up from germline, CDR1 is SGHTS and CDR2 is YDEGEE. Deletions cut 7 bases from V and 4 bases from J, with 14 bases between. The CDR3 has 13 residues.

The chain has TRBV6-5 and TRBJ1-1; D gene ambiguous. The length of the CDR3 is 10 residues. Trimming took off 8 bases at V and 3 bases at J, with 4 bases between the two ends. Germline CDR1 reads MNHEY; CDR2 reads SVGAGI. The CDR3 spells CASFHTEAFF. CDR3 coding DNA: TGTGCCAGCTTTCACACTGAAGCTTTCTTT.

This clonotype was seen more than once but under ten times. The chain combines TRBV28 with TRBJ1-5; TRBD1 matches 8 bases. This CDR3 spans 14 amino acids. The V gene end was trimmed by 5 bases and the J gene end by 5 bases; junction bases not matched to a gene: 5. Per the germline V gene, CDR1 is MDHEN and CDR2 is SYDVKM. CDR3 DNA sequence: TGTGCCAGCAGTGGGTACAGGGGGGATCAGCCCCAGCATTTT. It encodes CASSGYRGDQPQHF. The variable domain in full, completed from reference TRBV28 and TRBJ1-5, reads DVKVTQSSRYLVKRTGEKVFLECVQDMDHENMFWYRQDPGLGLRLIYFSYDVKMKEKGDIPEGYSVSREKKERFSLILESASTNQTSMYLCASSGYRGDQPQHFGDGTRLSIL.

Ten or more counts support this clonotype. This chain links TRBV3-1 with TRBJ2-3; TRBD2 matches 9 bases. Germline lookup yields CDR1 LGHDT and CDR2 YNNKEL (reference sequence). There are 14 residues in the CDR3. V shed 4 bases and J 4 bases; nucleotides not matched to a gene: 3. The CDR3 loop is CASSLAGDADTQYF. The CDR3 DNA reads TGTGCCAGCAGCCTAGCGGGGGACGCAGATACGCAGTATTTT.

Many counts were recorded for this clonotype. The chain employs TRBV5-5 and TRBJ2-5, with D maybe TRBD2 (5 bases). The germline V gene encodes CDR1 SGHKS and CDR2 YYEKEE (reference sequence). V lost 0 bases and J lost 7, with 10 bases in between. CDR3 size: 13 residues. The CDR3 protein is CASSLARAGTQYF. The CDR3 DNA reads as TGTGCCAGCAGCTTGGCCCGGGCGGGGACCCAGTACTTC. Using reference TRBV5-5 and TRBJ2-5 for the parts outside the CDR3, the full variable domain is DAGVTQSPTHLIKTRGQQVTLRCSPISGHKSVSWYQQVLGQGPQFIFQYYEKEERGRGNFPDRFSARQFPNYSSELNVNALLLGDSALYLCASSLARAGTQYFGPGTRLLVL.

The CDR3: CASRGTTTDTQYF. As DNA, the CDR3 is TGTGCCAGCAGAGGGACCACCACAGATACGCAGTATTTT. The genes are TRBV6-2 or TRBV6-3 and TRBJ2-3; D tentatively fits TRBD1 or TRBD2 (5 bases each). The germline V gene encodes CDR1 MNHEY and CDR2 SVGEGT. This CDR3 has 13 residues. Trimming cost V 6 bases and J 2 bases, with 9 bases left between them.